The 19 T cell receptor beta chains given below trace back to one sample, sequenced in a study of blood T cell repertoires in COVID-19. Data came from immunoSEQ multiplex PCR; TCRdb stores just in-frame clones and leaves some out. The repertoire holds about 240,000 clones, with around 89% as singletons. Sequencing used PBMCs or T cells enriched from blood (not recorded which). The receptors originated from a man aged 40-49 years who had recovered from COVID-19.

The genes are TRBV4-3 and TRBJ2-5, with 8 bases that match TRBD1. After removal of 0 bases from V and 2 bases from J, the junction contained 14 bases not matched to a gene. The CDR3 has 19 amino acids. In germline, CDR1 is LGHNA, CDR2 YSLEER. The CDR3 bases are TGCGCCAGCAGCCAAGAACTCAGCGTAGGGACAGGACAACAAGAGACCCAGTACTTC. It is translated as CASSQELSVGTGQQETQYF.

The count of this clone is one. The V and J genes are TRBV28 and TRBJ1-1; D is possibly TRBD1 (6 bases). With 1 base removed from V and 1 base from J, the gap between germline ends came to 10 bases. Per germline, CDR1 MDHEN and CDR2 SYDVKM. The CDR3 consists of 15 residues. The CDR3 loop is CASSLFQQGNTEAFF. The CDR3 nucleotides read TGTGCCAGCAGTTTATTCCAACAGGGGAACACTGAAGCTTTCTTT.

The chain couples TRBV4-1 to TRBJ1-6; 9 bases match TRBD1. This CDR3 comprises 18 residues. Trimming took 3 bases from V and 6 from J; bases not matched to a gene: 12. CDR1 is MGHRA, CDR2 YSYEKL, per germline. The CDR3 nucleotides read TGCGCCAGCAGCCAGACGGTTTTTCCGGGACAGGGTAATTCACCCCTCCACTTT. It specifies CASSQTVFPGQGNSPLHF.

CDR3 in amino acids: CASSISGPAETQYF. The CDR3 region has the DNA TGTGCCAGTAGTATAAGTGGGCCGGCAGAGACCCAGTACTTC. The chain has TRBV19 and TRBJ2-5, with D hard to call. The ends were cut back, 2 bases at V and 4 bases at J, with 11 bases in the middle. Germline lookup yields CDR1 LNHDA and CDR2 SQIVND (reference sequence). The CDR3 spans 14 residues.

The chain carries TRBV4-2 and TRBJ2-6; 13 nucleotides line up with TRBD2. The length of the CDR3 is 18 residues. V shed 4 bases and J 1 base; nucleotides not matched to a gene: 4. Germline CDR1 and CDR2: LGHNA and YNFKEQ. The CDR3 loop is CASSRGLAGASGANVLTF. As DNA, the CDR3 is TGTGCCAGCAGCCGAGGACTAGCGGGAGCATCTGGGGCCAACGTCCTGACTTTC.

This chain links TRBV11-2 with TRBJ2-7; 10 bases agree with TRBD2. The germline V gene has CDR1 SGHAT and CDR2 FQNNGV. The CDR3 covers 19 residues. The V segment lost 5 bases and the J segment 0 bases; nucleotides outside the gene matches: 16. Here the CDR3 reads CASSGGIPSGRHHSYEQYF. DNA of the CDR3: TGTGCCAGCAGCGGGGGGATACCTAGCGGGAGACACCACTCCTACGAGCAGTACTTC.

The chain uses TRBV25-1 and TRBJ1-1, with D hard to call. Germline assignment: CDR1 MGHDK and CDR2 SYGVNS. The CDR3 has 14 residues. Trimming took 2 bases from V and 3 from J, leaving 10 bases between them. The CDR3 sequence is CASSEPADYTEAFF. The CDR3 bases are TGTGCCAGCAGTGAACCCGCCGACTACACTGAAGCTTTCTTT.

This clone was counted a single time. The rearrangement joins TRBV7-9 to TRBJ2-1; TRBD2 matches at 13 bases. CDR1 and CDR2 (germline): SEHNR, FQNEAQ (reference sequence). V shed 8 bases and J 15 bases; nucleotides not matched to a gene: 10. This CDR3 has 13 residues. DNA for the CDR3: TGTGCCAGCCGATCACTAGCGGGAGGGTTATGGTTCTTC. The encoded protein is CASRSLAGGLWFF. The full variable domain, completed using reference TRBV7-9 and TRBJ2-1, is DTGVSQNPRHKITKRGQNVTFRCDPISEHNRLYWYRQTLGQGPEFLTYFQNEAQLEKSRLLSDRFSAERPKGSFSTLEIQRTEQGDSAMYLCASRSLAGGLWFFGPGTRLTVL.

V usage is TRBV19 and J usage is TRBJ2-5, with 11 bases identical to TRBD1. V shed 3 bases and J 5 bases; nucleotides not matched to a gene: 11. The CDR3 covers 17 residues. Germline CDR1 reads LNHDA; CDR2 reads SQIVND (reference sequence). Here the CDR3 reads CASSIGGTGGFQETQYF. CDR3 coding DNA: TGTGCCAGTAGTATCGGAGGGACAGGGGGTTTTCAGGAGACCCAGTACTTC.

V gene TRBV28 combines with J gene TRBJ1-2; D might be TRBD1 (6 bases). V lost 1 base and J lost 4, with 13 bases in between. Per the germline V gene, CDR1 is MDHEN and CDR2 is SYDVKM. CDR3 length: 15 amino acids. CDR3 sequence reads: CASSLYLGASYGYTF. The CDR3 DNA sequence: TGTGCCAGCAGTTTATATTTGGGGGCTTCCTATGGCTACACCTTC.

This chain uses TRBV7-9 with TRBJ1-1, with unresolved D. V lost 5 bases, J lost 0 bases, and 13 bases lay in between. CDR3 size: 15 residues. Germline-derived CDR1 and CDR2 are SEHNR and FQNEAQ (reference sequence). Here the CDR3 reads CASSNRQVMNTEAFF. The CDR3 DNA reads as TGTGCCAGCAGCAACCGACAAGTTATGAACACTGAAGCTTTCTTT. The full variable domain, its missing parts supplied by reference TRBV7-9 and TRBJ1-1, is DTGVSQNPRHKITKRGQNVTFRCDPISEHNRLYWYRQTLGQGPEFLTYFQNEAQLEKSRLLSDRFSAERPKGSFSTLEIQRTEQGDSAMYLCASSNRQVMNTEAFFGQGTRLTVV.

This clone was counted a single time. The chain recombines TRBV27 with TRBJ2-7; D perhaps matches TRBD1 (6 bases). Trimming shortened V by 5 bases and J by 0 bases, and 14 bases separated the two germline ends. This CDR3 contains 15 residues. Looked up from germline, CDR1 is MNHEY and CDR2 is SMNVEV (reference sequence). The CDR3 sequence is CASSRPGQSSYEQYF. Here the CDR3 DNA reads TGTGCCAGCAGTCGACCGGGACAAAGCTCCTACGAGCAGTACTTC.

The gene calls are TRBV18 and TRBJ1-6, with 7 bases that match TRBD1. The CDR3 totals 20 residues. Germline loops: CDR1 KGHSH, CDR2 LQKENI. The V gene end was trimmed by 3 bases and the J gene end by 6 bases; junction bases not matched to a gene: 20. CDR3 protein: CASSPYHDREVWPPNSPLHF. The CDR3 region has the DNA TGTGCCAGCTCACCTTACCACGACAGGGAGGTGTGGCCCCCTAATTCACCCCTCCACTTT.

V and J are TRBV7-9 and TRBJ2-1; D perhaps matches TRBD2 (6 bases). Trimming stripped 4 bases from V and 2 bases from J, with 15 bases between. This CDR3 comprises 16 residues. Germline V gene data show CDR1 as SEHNR and CDR2 as FQNEAQ (reference sequence). The CDR3 DNA sequence: TGTGCCAGCAGCTCCGGTGTGGAGGGCCCCTACAATGAGCAGTTCTTC. Translation gives CASSSGVEGPYNEQFF. The entire variable domain, with the rest obtained from reference TRBV7-9 and TRBJ2-1, is as follows: DTGVSQNPRHKITKRGQNVTFRCDPISEHNRLYWYRQTLGQGPEFLTYFQNEAQLEKSRLLSDRFSAERPKGSFSTLEIQRTEQGDSAMYLCASSSGVEGPYNEQFFGPGTRLTVL.

The chain couples TRBV27 to TRBJ2-3; a weak D match, TRBD1 (6 bases). The CDR3 has 16 amino acids. Germline CDR1 is MNHEY and CDR2 is SMNVEV (reference sequence). The germline V and J ends were trimmed by 6 bases and 2 bases, with 18 bases remaining between them. CDR3 sequence: CASRHWGQGNTDTQYF. CDR3 nucleotide sequence: TGTGCCAGCAGGCACTGGGGGCAGGGGAACACAGATACGCAGTATTTT.

The gene calls are TRBV12-5 and TRBJ2-5, with D unclear. Trimming removed 7 bases at V and 1 base at J, with 22 bases between. The length of the CDR3 is 17 residues. CDR1 and CDR2 (germline): LGHNT, FRNRAP. The CDR3 DNA is TGTGCTAGTGCCCAGAGCGACGTGTCGTTCCGCCAAGAGACCCAGTACTTC. Amino acids: CASAQSDVSFRQETQYF.

The gene calls are TRBV5-6 and TRBJ2-7, with D possibly TRBD2 on 5 matching bases. Germline V gene data show CDR1 as SGHDT and CDR2 as YYEEEE. The germline V and J ends were trimmed by 4 bases and 4 bases, with 15 bases remaining between them. This CDR3 comprises 14 residues. CDR3 amino acids: CASSLRDLPYEQYF. The CDR3 region has the DNA TGTGCCAGCAGCCTCCGGGATCTACCATACGAGCAGTACTTC. The whole variable domain, remainder taken from reference TRBV5-6 and TRBJ2-7, is DAGVTQSPTHLIKTRGQQVTLRCSPKSGHDTVSWYQQALGQGPQFIFQYYEEEERQRGNFPDRFSGHQFPNYSSELNVNALLLGDSALYLCASSLRDLPYEQYFGPGTRLTVT.

J is TRBJ2-1 and V is TRBV7-6; the D gene is possibly TRBD1 (5 bases). The ends were cut back, 1 base at V and 9 bases at J, with 7 bases in the middle. This CDR3 spans 12 amino acids. The V gene's germline CDR1 is SGHVS and CDR2 FNYEAQ. The CDR3 DNA reads as TGTGCCAGCAGCTTAGTGCAGGGTGAGCAGTTCTTC. The encoded protein is CASSLVQGEQFF. The whole variable domain, filled in from reference TRBV7-6 and TRBJ2-1, reads GAGVSQSPRYKVTKRGQDVALRCDPISGHVSLYWYRQALGQGPEFLTYFNYEAQQDKSGLPNDRFSAERPEGSISTLTIQRTEQRDSAMYRCASSLVQGEQFFGPGTRLTVL.

The chain joins TRBV7-9 to TRBJ2-3; 7 bases agree with TRBD2. This CDR3 spans 17 amino acids. Germline V gene sequence: CDR1 SEHNR, CDR2 FQNEAQ (reference sequence). V was pared by 5 bases and J by 3 bases, with 14 bases of the junction left unmatched. CDR3 sequence reads: CASSQPRVIGGTDTQYF. In DNA, the CDR3 is TGTGCCAGCAGCCAACCAAGGGTAATCGGGGGGACAGATACGCAGTATTTT.